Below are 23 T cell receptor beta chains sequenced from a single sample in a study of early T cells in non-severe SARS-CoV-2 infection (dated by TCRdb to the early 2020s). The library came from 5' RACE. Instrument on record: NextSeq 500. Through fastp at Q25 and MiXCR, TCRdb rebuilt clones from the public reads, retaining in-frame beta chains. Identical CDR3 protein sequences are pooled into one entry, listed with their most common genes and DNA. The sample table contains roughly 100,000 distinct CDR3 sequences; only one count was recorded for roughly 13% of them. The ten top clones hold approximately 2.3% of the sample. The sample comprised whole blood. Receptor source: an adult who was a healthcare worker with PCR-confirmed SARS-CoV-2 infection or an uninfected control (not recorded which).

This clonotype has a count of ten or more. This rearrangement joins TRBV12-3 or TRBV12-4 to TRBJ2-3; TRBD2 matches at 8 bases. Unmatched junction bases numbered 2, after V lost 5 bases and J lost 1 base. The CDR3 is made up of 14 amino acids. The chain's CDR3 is CASSETSGTDTQYF. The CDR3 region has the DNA TGTGCCAGCAGTGAGACTAGCGGCACAGATACGCAGTATTTT.

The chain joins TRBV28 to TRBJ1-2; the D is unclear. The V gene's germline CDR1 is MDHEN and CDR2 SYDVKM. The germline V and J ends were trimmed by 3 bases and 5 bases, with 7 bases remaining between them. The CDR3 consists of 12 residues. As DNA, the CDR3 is TGTGCCAGCAGTTTTGGGAATTATGGCTACACCTTC. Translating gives CASSFGNYGYTF.

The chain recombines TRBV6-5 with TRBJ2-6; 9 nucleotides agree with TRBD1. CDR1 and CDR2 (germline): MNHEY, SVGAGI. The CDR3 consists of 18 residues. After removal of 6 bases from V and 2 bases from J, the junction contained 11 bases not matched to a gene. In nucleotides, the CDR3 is TGTGCCAGCAGGCGGACAGGGGACAATCCGCCTGGGGCCAACGTCCTGACTTTC. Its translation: CASRRTGDNPPGANVLTF.

The CDR3 loop reads CASSLGGINIQYF. The CDR3 bases are TGTGCCAGCAGTTTAGGGGGGATCAACATTCAGTACTTC. The chain couples TRBV28 to TRBJ2-4; the D gene is possibly TRBD2 (6 bases). This CDR3 is 13 amino acids long. Between the trimmed V and J ends, which lost 2 bases and 7 bases, there was a span of 9 bases. Germline values: CDR1 MDHEN, CDR2 SYDVKM.

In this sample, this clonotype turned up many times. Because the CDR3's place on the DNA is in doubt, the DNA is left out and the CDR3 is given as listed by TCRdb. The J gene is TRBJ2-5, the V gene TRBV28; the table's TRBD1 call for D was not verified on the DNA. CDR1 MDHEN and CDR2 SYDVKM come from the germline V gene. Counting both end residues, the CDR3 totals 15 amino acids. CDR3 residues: CASSSSFGGRETQYF.

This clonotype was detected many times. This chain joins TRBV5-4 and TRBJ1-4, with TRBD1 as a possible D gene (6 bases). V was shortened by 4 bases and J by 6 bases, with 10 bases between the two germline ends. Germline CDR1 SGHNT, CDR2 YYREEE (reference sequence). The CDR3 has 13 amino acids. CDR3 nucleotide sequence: TGTGCCAGCAGCCGTCGGACAGATGAAAAACTGTTTTTT. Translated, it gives CASSRRTDEKLFF.

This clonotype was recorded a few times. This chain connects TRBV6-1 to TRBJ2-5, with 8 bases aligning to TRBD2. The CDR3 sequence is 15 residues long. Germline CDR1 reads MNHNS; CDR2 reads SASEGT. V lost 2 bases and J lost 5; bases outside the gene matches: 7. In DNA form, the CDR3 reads TGTGCCAGCAGTGAATCATGGACTAGCTCGGAGACCCAGTACTTC. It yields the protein CASSESWTSSETQYF.

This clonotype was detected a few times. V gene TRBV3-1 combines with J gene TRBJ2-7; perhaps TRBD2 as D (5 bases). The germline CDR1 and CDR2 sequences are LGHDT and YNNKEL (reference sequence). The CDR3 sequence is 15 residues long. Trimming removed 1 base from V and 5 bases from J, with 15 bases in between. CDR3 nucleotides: TGTGCCAGCAGCCAAGGTCCCCATCGGGGAGACGAGCAGTACTTC. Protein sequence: CASSQGPHRGDEQYF.

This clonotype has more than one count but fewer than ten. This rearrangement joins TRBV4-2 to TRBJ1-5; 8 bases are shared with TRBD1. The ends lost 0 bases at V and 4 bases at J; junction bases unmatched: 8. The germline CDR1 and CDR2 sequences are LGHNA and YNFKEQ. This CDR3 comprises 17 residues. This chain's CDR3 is CASSQDERTGGNQPQHF. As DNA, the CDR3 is TGTGCCAGCAGCCAAGATGAACGAACAGGGGGTAATCAGCCCCAGCATTTT.

CDR3 protein: CSASGVYNEQFF. CDR3 coding DNA: TGCAGCGCTAGCGGGGTCTACAATGAGCAGTTCTTC. The V call is TRBV29-1, the J call TRBJ2-1; 9 bases line up with TRBD2. Germline V gene sequence: CDR1 SQVTM, CDR2 ANQGSEA. Trimming at V came to 7 bases and at J to 3 bases, leaving 1 base not matched to a gene. The CDR3 is 12 residues long.

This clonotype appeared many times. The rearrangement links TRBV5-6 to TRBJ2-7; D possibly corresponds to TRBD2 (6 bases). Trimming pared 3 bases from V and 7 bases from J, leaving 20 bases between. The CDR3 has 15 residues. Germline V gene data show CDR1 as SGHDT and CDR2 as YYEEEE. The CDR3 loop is CASSSGVGPLGEQYF. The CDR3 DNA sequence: TGTGCCAGCAGCTCGGGGGTAGGCCCTCTCGGGGAGCAGTACTTC.

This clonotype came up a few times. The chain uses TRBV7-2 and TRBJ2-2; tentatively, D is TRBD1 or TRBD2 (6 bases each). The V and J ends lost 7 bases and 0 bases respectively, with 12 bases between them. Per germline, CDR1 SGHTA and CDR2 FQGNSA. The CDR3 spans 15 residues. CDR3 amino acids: CASNERGANTGELFF. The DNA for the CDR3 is TGTGCCAGCAATGAAAGGGGGGCGAACACCGGGGAGCTGTTTTTT.

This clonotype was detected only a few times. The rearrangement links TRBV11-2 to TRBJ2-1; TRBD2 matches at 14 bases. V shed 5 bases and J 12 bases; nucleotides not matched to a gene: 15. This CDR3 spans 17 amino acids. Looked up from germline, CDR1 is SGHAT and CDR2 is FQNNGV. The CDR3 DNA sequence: TGTGCCAGCAGCACCCTCCCCGGGACTAGCGGGGGTGCTGGGCAGTTCTTC. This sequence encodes CASSTLPGTSGGAGQFF.

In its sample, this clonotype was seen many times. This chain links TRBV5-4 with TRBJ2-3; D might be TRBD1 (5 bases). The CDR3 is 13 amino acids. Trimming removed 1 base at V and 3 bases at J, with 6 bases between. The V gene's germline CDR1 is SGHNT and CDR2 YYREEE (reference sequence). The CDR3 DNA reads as TGTGCCAGCAGCTTGAGACAGACAGATACGCAGTATTTT. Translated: CASSLRQTDTQYF.

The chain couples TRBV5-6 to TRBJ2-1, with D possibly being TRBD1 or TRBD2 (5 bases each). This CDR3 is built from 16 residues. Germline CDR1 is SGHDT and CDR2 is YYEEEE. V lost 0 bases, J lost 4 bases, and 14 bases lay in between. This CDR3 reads CASSLVGDGIYNEQFF. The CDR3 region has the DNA TGTGCCAGCAGCTTGGTAGGGGACGGTATTTACAATGAGCAGTTCTTC.

CDR3 region: CASSYQVAGTGELFF. CDR3 DNA: TGTGCCAGCAGTTATCAGGTGGCGGGTACCGGGGAGCTGTTTTTT. The genes are TRBV6-5 and TRBJ2-2; D might be TRBD2 (5 bases). Germline-derived CDR1 and CDR2 are MNHEY and SVGAGI. The CDR3 is made up of 15 amino acids. Trimming cost V 3 bases and J 5 bases, with 13 bases left between them.

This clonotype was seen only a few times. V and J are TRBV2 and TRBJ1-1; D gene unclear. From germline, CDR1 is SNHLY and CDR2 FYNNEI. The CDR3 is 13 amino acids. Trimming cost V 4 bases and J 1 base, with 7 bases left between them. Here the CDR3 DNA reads TGTGCCAGCAGTGGACTTTCGAACACTGAAGCTTTCTTT. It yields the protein CASSGLSNTEAFF. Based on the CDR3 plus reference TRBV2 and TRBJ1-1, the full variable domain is EPEVTQTPSHQVTQMGQEVILRCVPISNHLYFYWYRQILGQKVEFLVSFYNNEISEKSEIFDDQFSVERPDGSNFTLKIRSTKLEDSAMYFCASSGLSNTEAFFGQGTRLTVV.

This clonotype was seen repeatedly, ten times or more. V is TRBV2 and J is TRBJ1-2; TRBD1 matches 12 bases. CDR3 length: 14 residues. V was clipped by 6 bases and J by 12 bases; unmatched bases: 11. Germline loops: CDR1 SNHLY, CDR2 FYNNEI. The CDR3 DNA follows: TGTGCCAGCAGCCCCGGGACAGGGGGCCTGATAGACACCTTC. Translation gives CASSPGTGGLIDTF.

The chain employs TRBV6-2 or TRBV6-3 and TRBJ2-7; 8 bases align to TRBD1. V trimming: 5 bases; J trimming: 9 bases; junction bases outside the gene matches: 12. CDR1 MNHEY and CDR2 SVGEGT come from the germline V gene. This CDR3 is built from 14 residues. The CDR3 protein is CASSTYGQGWGQYF. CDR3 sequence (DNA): TGTGCCAGCAGTACCTATGGACAGGGTTGGGGGCAGTACTTC.

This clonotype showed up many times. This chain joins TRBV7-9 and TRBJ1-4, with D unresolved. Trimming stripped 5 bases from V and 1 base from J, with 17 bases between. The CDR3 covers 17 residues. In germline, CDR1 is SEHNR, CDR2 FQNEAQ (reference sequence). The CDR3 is CASSPGQVTITNEKLFF. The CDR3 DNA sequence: TGTGCCAGCAGCCCCGGGCAGGTGACGATAACTAATGAAAAACTGTTTTTT.

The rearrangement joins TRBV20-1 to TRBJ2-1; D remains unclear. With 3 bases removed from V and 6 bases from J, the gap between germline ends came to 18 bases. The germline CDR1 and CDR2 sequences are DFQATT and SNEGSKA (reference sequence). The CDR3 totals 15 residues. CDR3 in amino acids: CSARAVSHRLNEQFF. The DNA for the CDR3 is TGCAGTGCTAGGGCCGTCTCCCACCGCCTCAATGAGCAGTTCTTC.

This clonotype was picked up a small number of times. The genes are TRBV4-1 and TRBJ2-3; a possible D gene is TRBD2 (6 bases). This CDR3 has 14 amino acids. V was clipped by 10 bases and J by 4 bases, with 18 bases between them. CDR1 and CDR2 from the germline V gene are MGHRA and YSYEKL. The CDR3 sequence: CATAGRLSADTQYF. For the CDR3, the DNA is TGCGCCACCGCTGGGAGGTTAAGTGCAGATACGCAGTATTTT.

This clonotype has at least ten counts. DNA of the CDR3: TGTGCCAGCAGTGAAGCTTGGTCCGGGGAGCTGTTTTTT. Residues: CASSEAWSGELFF. V and J are TRBV6-1 and TRBJ2-2, with D hard to call. The V end lost 0 bases, the J end lost 6 bases, and 5 bases lay between the germline ends. Germline V gene lookup returns CDR1 MNHNS and CDR2 SASEGT. The CDR3 totals 13 residues.